Sequencing of this TCR beta chain was carried out in a study of control samples from healthy donors and cancer patients. The V gene lost 2 bases and the J gene lost 7 bases, with 14 bases spanning the gap. CDR3 size: 15 residues. Germline lookup yields CDR1 MNHEY and CDR2 SVGAGI. Clones were sequenced by immunoSEQ multiplex PCR, and TCRdb holds only the in-frame ones, with some missing. Among tens of thousands of clones listed, more than 70% were seen once. The chain has TRBV6-5 and TRBJ1-4; D remains unclear. This sequence originates from a woman aged 55-69 years with lung cancer. Sequencing was done on a sample of PBMCs. The DNA of the CDR3 is TGTGCCAGCAGTTACGTAGGGTTATCTCGTGAAAAACTGTTTTTT. It specifies CASSYVGLSREKLFF.